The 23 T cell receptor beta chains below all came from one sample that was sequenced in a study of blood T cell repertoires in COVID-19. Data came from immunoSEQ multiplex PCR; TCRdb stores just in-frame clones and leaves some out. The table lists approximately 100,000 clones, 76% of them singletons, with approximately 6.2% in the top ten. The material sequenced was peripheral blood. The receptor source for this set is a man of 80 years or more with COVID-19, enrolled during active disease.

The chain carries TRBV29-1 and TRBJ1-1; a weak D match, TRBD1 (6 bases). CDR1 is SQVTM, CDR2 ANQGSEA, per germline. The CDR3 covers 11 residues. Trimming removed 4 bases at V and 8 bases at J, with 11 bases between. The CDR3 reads CSVASQGEAFF. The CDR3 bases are TGCAGCGTTGCGTCGCAGGGGGAAGCTTTCTTT.

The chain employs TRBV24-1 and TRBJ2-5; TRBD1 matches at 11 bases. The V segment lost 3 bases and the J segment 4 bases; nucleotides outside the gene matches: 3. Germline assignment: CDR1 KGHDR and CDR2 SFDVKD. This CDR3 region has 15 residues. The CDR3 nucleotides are TGTGCCACCAGTGATCCCGGGACAGGGGGAGAGACCCAGTACTTC. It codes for CATSDPGTGGETQYF.

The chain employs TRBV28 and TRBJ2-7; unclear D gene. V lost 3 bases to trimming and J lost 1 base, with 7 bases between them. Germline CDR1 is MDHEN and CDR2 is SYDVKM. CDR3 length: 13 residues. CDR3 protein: CASSLAESYEQYF. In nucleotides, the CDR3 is TGTGCCAGCAGTTTGGCAGAATCCTACGAGCAGTACTTC.

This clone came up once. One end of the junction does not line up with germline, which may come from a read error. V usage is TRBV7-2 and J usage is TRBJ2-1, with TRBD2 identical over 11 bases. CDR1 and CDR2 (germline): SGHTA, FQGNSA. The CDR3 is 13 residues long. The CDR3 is CASSFPTSGGWLF. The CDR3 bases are TGTGCCAGCAGCTTTCCCACTAGCGGGGGCTGGCTCTTC.

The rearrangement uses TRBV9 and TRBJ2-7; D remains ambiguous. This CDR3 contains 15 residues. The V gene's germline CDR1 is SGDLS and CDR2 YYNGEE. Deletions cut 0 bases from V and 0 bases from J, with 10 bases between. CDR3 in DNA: TGTGCCAGCAGCGTAGACCCGAGTGCCTCCTACGAGCAGTACTTC. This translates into CASSVDPSASYEQYF.

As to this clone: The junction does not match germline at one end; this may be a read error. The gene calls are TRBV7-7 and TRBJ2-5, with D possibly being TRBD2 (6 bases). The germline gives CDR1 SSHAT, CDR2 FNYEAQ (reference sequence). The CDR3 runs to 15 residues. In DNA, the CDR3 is TGTGCTAGCAGCTTAGGAGGGTCCCCAACAGAGACCCAGTACTTC. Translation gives CASSLGGSPTETQYF.

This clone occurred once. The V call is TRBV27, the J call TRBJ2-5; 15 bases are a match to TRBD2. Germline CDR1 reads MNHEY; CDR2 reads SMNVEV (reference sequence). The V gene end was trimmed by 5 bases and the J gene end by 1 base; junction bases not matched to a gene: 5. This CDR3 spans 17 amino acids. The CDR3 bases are TGTGCCAGCAGTCTGGGACTAGCGGGAGGCAGCCAAGAGACCCAGTACTTC. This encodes CASSLGLAGGSQETQYF.

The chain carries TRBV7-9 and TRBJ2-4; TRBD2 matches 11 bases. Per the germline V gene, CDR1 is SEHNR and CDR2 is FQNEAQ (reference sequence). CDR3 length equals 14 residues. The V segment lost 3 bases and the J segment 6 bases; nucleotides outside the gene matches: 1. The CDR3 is CASSFGTSGNIQYF. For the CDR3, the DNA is TGTGCCAGCAGCTTTGGGACTAGCGGAAACATTCAGTACTTC.

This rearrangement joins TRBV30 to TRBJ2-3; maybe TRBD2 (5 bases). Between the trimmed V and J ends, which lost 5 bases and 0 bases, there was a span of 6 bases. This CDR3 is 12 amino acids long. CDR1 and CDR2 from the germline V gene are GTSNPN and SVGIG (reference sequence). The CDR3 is CAWGGSTDTQYF. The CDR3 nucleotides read TGTGCCTGGGGCGGGAGCACAGATACGCAGTATTTT.

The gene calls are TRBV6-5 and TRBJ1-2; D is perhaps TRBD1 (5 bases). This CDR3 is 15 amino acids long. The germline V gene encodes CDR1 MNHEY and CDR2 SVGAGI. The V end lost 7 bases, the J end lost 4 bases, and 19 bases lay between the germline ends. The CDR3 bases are TGTGCCAGCACCTCCTCGGGTCTGGGGGGCTATGGCTACACCTTC. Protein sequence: CASTSSGLGGYGYTF.

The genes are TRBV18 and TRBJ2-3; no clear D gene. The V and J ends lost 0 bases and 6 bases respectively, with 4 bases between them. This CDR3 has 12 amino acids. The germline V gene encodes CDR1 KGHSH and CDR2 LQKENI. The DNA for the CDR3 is TGTGCCAGCTCACCACCGAGGGATACGCAGTATTTT. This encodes CASSPPRDTQYF.

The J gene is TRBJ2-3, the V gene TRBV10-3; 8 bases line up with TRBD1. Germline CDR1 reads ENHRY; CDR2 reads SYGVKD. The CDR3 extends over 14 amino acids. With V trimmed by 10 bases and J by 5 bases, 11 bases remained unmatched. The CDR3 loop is CATDREGGRDTQYF. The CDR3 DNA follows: TGTGCCACGGACAGGGAAGGTGGTAGAGATACGCAGTATTTT.

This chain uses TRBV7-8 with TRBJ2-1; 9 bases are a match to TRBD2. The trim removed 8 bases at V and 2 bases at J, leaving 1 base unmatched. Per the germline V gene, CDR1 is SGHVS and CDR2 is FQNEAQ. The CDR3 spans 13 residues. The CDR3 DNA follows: TGTGCCAGCGCTAGCGGGACCTACAATGAGCAGTTCTTC. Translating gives CASASGTYNEQFF.

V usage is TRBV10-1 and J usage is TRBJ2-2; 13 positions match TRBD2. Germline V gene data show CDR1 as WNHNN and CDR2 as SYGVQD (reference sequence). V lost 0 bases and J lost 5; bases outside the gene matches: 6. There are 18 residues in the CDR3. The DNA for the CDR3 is TGCGCCAGCAGTGAGTCTGGGACTAGCGGGAAAAGGACCGGGGAGCTGTTTTTT. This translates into CASSESGTSGKRTGELFF.

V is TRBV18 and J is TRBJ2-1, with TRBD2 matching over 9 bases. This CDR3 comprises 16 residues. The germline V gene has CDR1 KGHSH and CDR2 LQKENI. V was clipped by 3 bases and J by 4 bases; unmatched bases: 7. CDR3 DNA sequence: TGTGCCAGCTCACCTGAAAAGGCGGGAGGGTACAATGAGCAGTTCTTC. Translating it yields CASSPEKAGGYNEQFF.

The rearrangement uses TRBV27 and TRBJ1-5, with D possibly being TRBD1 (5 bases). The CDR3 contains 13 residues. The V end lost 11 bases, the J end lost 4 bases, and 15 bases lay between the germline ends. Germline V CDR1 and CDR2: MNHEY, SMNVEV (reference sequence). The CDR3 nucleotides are TGTGCCTGTGGGGGGGGACTTAATCAGCCCCAGCATTTT. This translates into CACGGGLNQPQHF.

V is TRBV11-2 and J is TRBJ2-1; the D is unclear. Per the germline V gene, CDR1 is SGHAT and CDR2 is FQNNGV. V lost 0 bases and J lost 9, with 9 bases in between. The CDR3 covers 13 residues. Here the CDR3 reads CASSLDNGREQFF. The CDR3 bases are TGTGCCAGCAGCTTAGATAATGGCCGTGAGCAGTTCTTC.

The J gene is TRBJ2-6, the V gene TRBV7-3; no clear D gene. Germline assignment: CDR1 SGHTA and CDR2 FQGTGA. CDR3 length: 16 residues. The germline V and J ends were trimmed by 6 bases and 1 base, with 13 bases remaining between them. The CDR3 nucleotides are TGTGCCAGCAGTCAACGTGGGCTATCTGGGGCCAACGTCCTGACTTTC. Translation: CASSQRGLSGANVLTF.

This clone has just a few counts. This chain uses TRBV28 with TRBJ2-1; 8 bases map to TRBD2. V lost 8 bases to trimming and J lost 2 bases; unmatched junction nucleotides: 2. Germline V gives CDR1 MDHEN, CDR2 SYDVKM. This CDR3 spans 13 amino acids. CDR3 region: CASWTSPYNEQFF. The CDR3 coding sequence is TGTGCCAGCTGGACTAGCCCCTACAATGAGCAGTTCTTC. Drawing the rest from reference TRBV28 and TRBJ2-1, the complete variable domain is DVKVTQSSRYLVKRTGEKVFLECVQDMDHENMFWYRQDPGLGLRLIYFSYDVKMKEKGDIPEGYSVSREKKERFSLILESASTNQTSMYLCASWTSPYNEQFFGPGTRLTVL.

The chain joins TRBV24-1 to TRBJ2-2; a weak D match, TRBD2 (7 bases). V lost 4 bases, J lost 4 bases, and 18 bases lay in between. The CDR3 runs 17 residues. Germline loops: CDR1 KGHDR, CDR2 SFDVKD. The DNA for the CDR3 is TGTGCCACCAGTGACGTTCGAGGGGGAGGGAGCACCGGGGAGCTGTTTTTT. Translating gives CATSDVRGGGSTGELFF.

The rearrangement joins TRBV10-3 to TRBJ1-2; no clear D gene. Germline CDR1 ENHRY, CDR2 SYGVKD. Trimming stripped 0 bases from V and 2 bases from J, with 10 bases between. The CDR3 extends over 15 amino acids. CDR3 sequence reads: CAISESVEGNYGYTF. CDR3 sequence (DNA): TGTGCCATCAGTGAGTCGGTGGAGGGAAACTATGGCTACACCTTC.

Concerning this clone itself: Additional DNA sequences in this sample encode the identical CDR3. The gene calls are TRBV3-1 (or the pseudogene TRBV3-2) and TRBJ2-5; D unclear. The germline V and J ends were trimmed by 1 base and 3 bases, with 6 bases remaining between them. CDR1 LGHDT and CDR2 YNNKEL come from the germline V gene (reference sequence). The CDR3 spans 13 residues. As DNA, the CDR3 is TGTGCCAGCAGCCAAGGACGGGAAGAGACCCAGTACTTC. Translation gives CASSQGREETQYF.

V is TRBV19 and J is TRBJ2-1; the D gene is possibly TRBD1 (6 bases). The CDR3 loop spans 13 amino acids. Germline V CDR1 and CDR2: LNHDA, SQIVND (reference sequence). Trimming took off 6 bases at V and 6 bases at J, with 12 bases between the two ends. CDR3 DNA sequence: TGTGCCAGTAGCCCAGGGGCGGGCAATGAGCAGTTCTTC. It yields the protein CASSPGAGNEQFF.